The 5 T cell receptor beta chains below were found in one sample sequenced in a study of T cell repertoires in cytomegalovirus infection. TCRdb itself ran the reads through MiXCR, one entry per CDR3 protein. Of about 570,000 distinct CDR3 sequences in the sample, about 39% were seen once. These TCRs' antigens remain unknown. The material sequenced was cultured PBMCs, taken from culture after CMV antigen stimulation. These receptors all come from a human donor in good health (CMV status not recorded). Some clones in this sample may be carry-over from other donors' samples.

V usage is TRBV20-1 and J usage is TRBJ1-4; 8 nucleotides agree with TRBD1. Germline V gene sequence: CDR1 DFQATT, CDR2 SNEGSKA (reference sequence). This CDR3 is built from 15 residues. The V gene end was trimmed by 4 bases and the J gene end by 7 bases; junction bases not matched to a gene: 11. The CDR3 nucleotides read TGCAGTGCTATTGAACTGCGGACAGGGAGTGAAAAACTGTTTTTT. Amino acids: CSAIELRTGSEKLFF.

This clonotype was recorded a few times. The chain has TRBV7-9 and TRBJ2-1; D is tentatively TRBD1 or TRBD2 (5 bases each). V shed 5 bases and J shed 4 bases, with 9 bases lying between them. The germline V gene encodes CDR1 SEHNR and CDR2 FQNEAQ (reference sequence). CDR3 size: 13 residues. For the CDR3, the DNA is TGTGCCAGCAGCATGGGACCGTACAATGAGCAGTTCTTC. Protein: CASSMGPYNEQFF. The complete variable domain, with remaining parts taken from reference TRBV7-9 and TRBJ2-1, reads DTGVSQNPRHKITKRGQNVTFRCDPISEHNRLYWYRQTLGQGPEFLTYFQNEAQLEKSRLLSDRFSAERPKGSFSTLEIQRTEQGDSAMYLCASSMGPYNEQFFGPGTRLTVL.

This clonotype was seen a few times. The V and J genes are TRBV4-1 and TRBJ2-3; possibly TRBD1 for D (6 bases). V lost 2 bases and J lost 5, with 17 bases in between. The CDR3 has 16 residues. Germline CDR1 MGHRA, CDR2 YSYEKL. CDR3 residues: CASSQLPRGRGDTQYF. The CDR3 DNA is TGCGCCAGCAGCCAACTCCCCAGGGGCCGGGGAGATACGCAGTATTTT.

The rearrangement links TRBV28 to TRBJ1-2; 7 positions agree with TRBD1. Germline V CDR1 and CDR2: MDHEN, SYDVKM. J was trimmed by 3 bases and V by 10 bases; bases with no gene match: 14. This CDR3 is built from 15 residues. CDR3 DNA: TGTGCCACCGAAAGGGGACAGATCAGTCACTATGGCTACACCTTC. Residues: CATERGQISHYGYTF.

The gene calls are TRBV10-3 and TRBJ2-3, with 11 positions matching TRBD2. The CDR3 extends over 15 amino acids. After removal of 4 bases from V and 2 bases from J, the junction contained 2 bases not matched to a gene. Germline V gene data show CDR1 as ENHRY and CDR2 as SYGVKD. This CDR3 reads CAISAGLAVTDTQYF. Written as DNA, the CDR3 is TGTGCCATCAGTGCGGGACTAGCGGTCACAGATACGCAGTATTTT.